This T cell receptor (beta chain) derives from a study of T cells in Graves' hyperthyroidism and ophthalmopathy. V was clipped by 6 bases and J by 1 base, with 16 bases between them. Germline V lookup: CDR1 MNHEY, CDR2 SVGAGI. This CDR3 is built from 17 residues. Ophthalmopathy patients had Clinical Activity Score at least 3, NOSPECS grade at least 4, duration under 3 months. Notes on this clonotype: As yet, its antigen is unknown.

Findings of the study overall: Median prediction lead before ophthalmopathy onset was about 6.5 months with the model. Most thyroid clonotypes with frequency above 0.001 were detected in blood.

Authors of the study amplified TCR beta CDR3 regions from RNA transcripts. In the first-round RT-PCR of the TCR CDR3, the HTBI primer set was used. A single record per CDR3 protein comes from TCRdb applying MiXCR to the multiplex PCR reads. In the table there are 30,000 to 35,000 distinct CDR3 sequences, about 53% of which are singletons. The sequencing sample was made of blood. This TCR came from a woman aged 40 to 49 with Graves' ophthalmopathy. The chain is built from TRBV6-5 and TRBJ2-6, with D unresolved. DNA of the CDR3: TGTGCCAGCAGAATGATGGGAATCGGATCTGGGGCCAACGTCCTGACTTTC. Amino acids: CASRMMGIGSGANVLTF.